The 21 T cell receptor beta chains in this list originate from one sample, sequenced in a study of blood T cell repertoires in COVID-19. This table comes from immunoSEQ multiplex PCR, and its TCRdb copy is limited to in-frame clones, with some not included. The sample holds fewer than 150,000 clones, approximately 84% seen once. The sample consisted of peripheral blood. The source of these receptors is a human donor in a cohort sampled during active COVID-19.

This clone has ten or more counts. The rearrangement joins TRBV18 to TRBJ2-1, with D perhaps matching TRBD1 (6 bases). The germline V and J ends were trimmed by 6 bases and 2 bases, with 14 bases remaining between them. The CDR3 consists of 15 residues. The germline CDR1 and CDR2 sequences are KGHSH and LQKENI. The CDR3 nucleotides are TGTGCCAGCTCCGGGACAAGCGCAGCCTACAATGAGCAGTTCTTC. It specifies CASSGTSAAYNEQFF.

The chain has TRBV19 and TRBJ2-1; 8 bases agree with TRBD1. V dropped 5 bases and J dropped 8; count of bases not matched to a gene: 5. Germline values: CDR1 LNHDA, CDR2 SQIVND (reference sequence). This CDR3 has 13 amino acids. The CDR3 is CASSRTGFDEQFF. Here the CDR3 DNA reads TGTGCCAGTAGTCGGACAGGGTTCGATGAGCAGTTCTTC. The full variable domain, in which reference TRBV19 and TRBJ2-1 provide the parts outside the CDR3, is DGGITQSPKYLFRKEGQNVTLSCEQNLNHDAMYWYRQDPGQGLRLIYYSQIVNDFQKGDIAEGYSVSREKKESFPLTVTSAQKNPTAFYLCASSRTGFDEQFFGPGTRLTVL.

V and J are TRBV7-9 and TRBJ1-2; 7 bases are shared with TRBD1. Germline CDR1 SEHNR, CDR2 FQNEAQ (reference sequence). Trimming removed 5 bases from V and 7 bases from J; junction bases left unmatched: 13. The CDR3 loop spans 15 amino acids. As DNA, the CDR3 is TGTGCCAGCAGCGGCCGGACAGGAGAGGGATTTGGCTACACCTTC. Protein product: CASSGRTGEGFGYTF.

The rearrangement uses TRBV7-5 and TRBJ2-7; TRBD1, the table's D call, was not compared with the DNA. TRBV7-5 constitutes a pseudogene. There are 14 residues in the CDR3. Written as DNA, the CDR3 is TGTGCCAGATCCCAACCGGGACAGGGCTACGAGCAGTACTTC. Protein product: CARSQPGQGYEQYF.

This chain links TRBV5-6 with TRBJ2-3, with 8 bases that match TRBD2. Per germline, CDR1 SGHDT and CDR2 YYEEEE. The CDR3 contains 18 residues. Trimming at V came to 1 base and at J to 6 bases, leaving 16 bases not matched to a gene. CDR3 amino acids: CASSLLVVIGGGSDTQYF. CDR3 nucleotides: TGTGCCAGCAGCTTGCTTGTTGTTATTGGCGGGGGGTCGGATACGCAGTATTTT.

The V call is TRBV29-1, the J call TRBJ1-6; TRBD1 matches at 10 bases. The CDR3 runs 15 residues. Unmatched junction bases numbered 12, after V lost 6 bases and J lost 10 bases. Looked up from germline, CDR1 is SQVTM and CDR2 is ANQGSEA. The CDR3 DNA reads TGCAGCGTCACCACGGGACAGGGGTCGGAATCACCCCTCCACTTT. Protein: CSVTTGQGSESPLHF.

The rearrangement links TRBV4-2 to TRBJ1-6, with a possible D match to TRBD1 (6 bases). CDR1 is LGHNA and CDR2 is YNFKEQ in the germline V gene. The CDR3 runs to 15 residues. The V end lost 3 bases, the J end lost 10 bases, and 16 bases lay between the germline ends. CDR3 nucleotides: TGTGCCAGCAGCCAGGAACAGGGTAGCGGGTCACCCCTCCACTTT. This translates into CASSQEQGSGSPLHF.

This chain uses TRBV2 with TRBJ1-1; the D gene is possibly TRBD1 (5 bases). The V gene's germline CDR1 is SNHLY and CDR2 FYNNEI. Trimming stripped 1 base from V and 6 bases from J, with 9 bases between. This CDR3 contains 13 residues. The CDR3 DNA is TGTGCCAGCAGTGAAGTACGGGGGTCTGAAGCTTTCTTT. The encoded protein is CASSEVRGSEAFF.

The chain recombines TRBV27 with TRBJ1-1; D possibly corresponds to TRBD1 (5 bases). The CDR3 has 13 residues. V lost 6 bases and J lost 0, with 8 bases in between. Germline V gene lookup returns CDR1 MNHEY and CDR2 SMNVEV (reference sequence). CDR3 loop: CASSRQMNTEAFF. For the CDR3, the DNA is TGTGCCAGCAGCAGACAGATGAACACTGAAGCTTTCTTT.

This sequence joins TRBV6-5 and TRBJ1-2; D is uncertain. In germline, CDR1 is MNHEY, CDR2 SVGAGI. V was shortened by 0 bases and J by 8 bases, with 13 bases between the two germline ends. The CDR3 covers 14 residues. CDR3 amino acids: CASSYSQAIGGYTF. The CDR3 bases are TGTGCCAGCAGTTACTCTCAGGCAATAGGCGGCTACACCTTC.

This clone was counted a few times. The rearrangement links TRBV5-1 to TRBJ2-2, with D possibly TRBD1 on 6 matching bases. V was cut by 6 bases and J by 4 bases, with 13 bases left in between. Germline CDR1 SGHRS, CDR2 YFSETQ. There are 14 residues in the CDR3. The CDR3 DNA sequence: TGCGCCAGCACCACGGAAGGGGGCACCGGGGAGCTGTTTTTT. Residues: CASTTEGGTGELFF.

V gene TRBV11-2 combines with J gene TRBJ2-2; 11 bases map to TRBD2. CDR1 is SGHAT and CDR2 is FQNNGV in the germline V gene. J was trimmed by 4 bases and V by 5 bases; bases with no gene match: 12. The CDR3 runs to 18 residues. The CDR3 DNA reads TGTGCCAGCAGCCAACTCGTTAGCGGGGGGGCAACCACCGGGGAGCTGTTTTTT. Amino acids: CASSQLVSGGATTGELFF.

A single count supports this clone. The chain combines TRBV3-1 (or the pseudogene TRBV3-2) with TRBJ2-1; 7 bases are a match to TRBD2. Germline V gene data show CDR1 as LGHDT and CDR2 as YNNKEL (reference sequence). V lost 1 base and J lost 8; bases outside the gene matches: 2. CDR3 size: 13 residues. The CDR3 protein is CASSQGLADEQFF. The DNA for the CDR3 is TGTGCCAGCAGCCAAGGACTAGCAGATGAGCAGTTCTTC.

DNA for the CDR3: TGTGCCAGCAGCACCCGACTAGCGGGGGCGTACACAGATACGCAGTATTTT. This translates into CASSTRLAGAYTDTQYF. The V gene is TRBV5-4, the J gene TRBJ2-3; 12 bases line up with TRBD2. Germline V gene lookup returns CDR1 SGHNT and CDR2 YYREEE (reference sequence). The CDR3 has 17 amino acids. With 4 bases clipped from V and 2 bases from J, the junction kept 8 bases outside the gene matches.

The CDR3 nucleotides are TGTGCTAGTGGCACGGGGGTAGCGAACACCGGGGAGCTGTTTTTT. It specifies CASGTGVANTGELFF. The V gene is TRBV12-5, the J gene TRBJ2-2; maybe TRBD2 (6 bases). The CDR3 length is 15 residues. Germline values: CDR1 LGHNT, CDR2 FRNRAP. V was cut by 6 bases and J by 0 bases, with 11 bases left in between. The whole variable domain, filled in from reference TRBV12-5 and TRBJ2-2, reads DARVTQTPRHKVTEMGQEVTMRCQPILGHNTVFWYRQTMMQGLELLAYFRNRAPLDDSGMPKDRFSAEMPDATLATLKIQPSEPRDSAVYFCASGTGVANTGELFFGEGSRLTVL.

The chain recombines TRBV19 with TRBJ2-2; D unclear. The CDR3 is 15 residues long. V lost 5 bases and J 5 bases, leaving 15 bases between the germline ends. Germline loops: CDR1 LNHDA, CDR2 SQIVND (reference sequence). The CDR3 DNA follows: TGTGCCAGTAGTCAGACTGGCAGCCTTACCGGGGAGCTGTTTTTT. This translates into CASSQTGSLTGELFF.

The chain combines TRBV19 with TRBJ2-1; TRBD2 aligns across 8 bases. This CDR3 is built from 15 residues. Trimming removed 2 bases from V and 5 bases from J; junction bases left unmatched: 5. Germline V lookup: CDR1 LNHDA, CDR2 SQIVND (reference sequence). The CDR3, as DNA: TGTGCCAGTAGTATAATTGCGGGGGGCAACAATGAGCAGTTCTTC. It translates to CASSIIAGGNNEQFF.

In its sample, this clone was seen once. The CDR3 protein is CASSPSGRGTNTEAFF. CDR3 coding DNA: TGTGCCAGCAGCCCATCAGGGAGGGGGACGAACACTGAAGCTTTCTTT. The gene calls are TRBV7-9 and TRBJ1-1, with D perhaps TRBD1 (6 bases). The V and J ends lost 5 bases and 1 base respectively, with 17 bases between them. Germline CDR1 and CDR2: SEHNR and FQNEAQ (reference sequence). The CDR3 runs to 16 residues.

The chain uses TRBV6-5 and TRBJ1-2; D is ambiguous. Germline V gene lookup returns CDR1 MNHEY and CDR2 SVGAGI. This CDR3 region has 14 residues. Trimming took 6 bases from V and 8 from J, leaving 19 bases between them. The CDR3 sequence is CASSPPQVPGGYTF. CDR3 DNA: TGTGCCAGCAGCCCACCGCAGGTGCCTGGGGGCTACACCTTC.

The chain has TRBV30 and TRBJ2-7; 10 bases match TRBD2. Germline CDR1 is GTSNPN and CDR2 is SVGIG (reference sequence). V lost 7 bases, J lost 1 base, and 4 bases stayed unmatched. The CDR3 runs to 13 residues. CDR3 in amino acids: CASQRGGSYEQYF. The CDR3 DNA reads TGTGCCTCCCAGCGGGGGGGATCCTACGAGCAGTACTTC.

This clone was observed once. The CDR3 sequence is CASSGQAGADTQYF. As DNA, the CDR3 is TGCGCCAGCAGTGGACAGGCTGGGGCAGATACGCAGTATTTT. This chain connects TRBV10-1 to TRBJ2-3; tentatively, D is TRBD1 (6 bases). The V end was cut by 4 bases, the J end by 4 bases, with 12 bases between. The CDR3 extends over 14 amino acids. Germline-derived CDR1 and CDR2 are WNHNN and SYGVQD (reference sequence).